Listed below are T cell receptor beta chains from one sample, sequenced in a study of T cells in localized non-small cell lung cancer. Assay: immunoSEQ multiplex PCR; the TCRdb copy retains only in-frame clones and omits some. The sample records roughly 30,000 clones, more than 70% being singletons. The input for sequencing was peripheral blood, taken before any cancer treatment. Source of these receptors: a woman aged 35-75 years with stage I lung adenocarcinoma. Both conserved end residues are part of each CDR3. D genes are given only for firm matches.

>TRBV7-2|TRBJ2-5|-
TGTGCCAGCAGCTTAGGCGCCCTGGCGGCCGAGACCCAGTACTTC
CASSLGALAAETQYF
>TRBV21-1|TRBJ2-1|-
TGTGCCAGCAGCCCCGGGGGGAGTAAGAGACCTTCGCTAAAATCCGAGCAGTTCTTC
CASSPGGSKRPSLKSEQFF
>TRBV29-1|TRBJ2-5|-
TGCAGCGTTGAGAGACAGCCCCTCCAAGAGACCCAGTACTTC
CSVERQPLQETQYF
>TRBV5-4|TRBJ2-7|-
TGTGCCAGCAGCTTCGATAGGGCGGGATCCTACGAGCAGTACTTC
CASSFDRAGSYEQYF
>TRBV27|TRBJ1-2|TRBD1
TGTGCCAGCAGCCTGAGTCTGACAGGGCATGGCTACACCTTC
CASSLSLTGHGYTF
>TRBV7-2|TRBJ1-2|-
TGTGCCAGCACCCTCGGTTCGCAGTATGGCTACACCTTC
CASTLGSQYGYTF
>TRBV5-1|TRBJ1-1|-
TGCGCCAGCAGAATAGGGGGTGGAGACACTGAAGCTTTCTTT
CASRIGGGDTEAFF
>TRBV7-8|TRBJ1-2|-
TGTGCCAGCAGCTTAGCGCTTCACAGTTACAACTATGGCTACACCTTC
CASSLALHSYNYGYTF
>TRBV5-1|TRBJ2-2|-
TGCGCCAGCAGCTTGGATCGAAGGAACACCGGGGAGCTGTTTTTT
CASSLDRRNTGELFF
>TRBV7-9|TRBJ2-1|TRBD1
TGTGCCAGCAGCTTAGTACAGGGGACCTCGTGGAATGAGCAGTTCTTC
CASSLVQGTSWNEQFF
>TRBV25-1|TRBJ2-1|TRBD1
TGTGCCAGCAGTGAAGTAGGGGACAGAAGCTCCTACAATGAGCAGTTCTTC
CASSEVGDRSSYNEQFF
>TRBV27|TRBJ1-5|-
TGTGCCAGCAGTTCAGGGATAAGCAATCAGCCCCAGCATTTT
CASSSGISNQPQHF
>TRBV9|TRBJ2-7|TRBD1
TGTGCCAGCAGCGTAGGGACAGGGACCTACGAGCAGTACTTC
CASSVGTGTYEQYF